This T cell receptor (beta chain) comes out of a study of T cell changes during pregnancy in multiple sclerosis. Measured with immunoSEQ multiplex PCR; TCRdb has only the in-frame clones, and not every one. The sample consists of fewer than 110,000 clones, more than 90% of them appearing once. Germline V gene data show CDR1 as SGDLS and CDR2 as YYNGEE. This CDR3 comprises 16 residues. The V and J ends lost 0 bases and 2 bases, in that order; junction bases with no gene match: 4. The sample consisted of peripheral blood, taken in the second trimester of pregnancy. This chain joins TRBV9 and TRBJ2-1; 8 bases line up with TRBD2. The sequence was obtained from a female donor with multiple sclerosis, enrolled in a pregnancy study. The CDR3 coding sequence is TGTGCCAGCAGCGTAGGGAGCGGGAGCCCCTACAATGAGCAGTTCTTC. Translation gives CASSVGSGSPYNEQFF. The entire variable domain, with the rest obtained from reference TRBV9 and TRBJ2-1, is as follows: DSGVTQTPKHLITATGQRVTLRCSPRSGDLSVYWYQQSLDQGLQFLIQYYNGEERAKGNILERFSAQQFPDLHSELNLSSLELGDSALYFCASSVGSGSPYNEQFFGPGTRLTVL.